The 31 T cell receptor beta chains below were found in one sample sequenced in a study of blood T cell repertoires in COVID-19. TCRdb keeps only in-frame clones here, not all; method: immunoSEQ multiplex PCR. The sample lists approximately 190,000 clones, less than 90% occurring once. The source material was peripheral blood. Receptors originate from a woman aged 40 to 49 with acute or convalescent COVID-19.

This clone was counted once. This chain links TRBV7-8 with TRBJ2-7; 13 nucleotides match TRBD2. Germline V gives CDR1 SGHVS, CDR2 FQNEAQ. V shed 4 bases and J 9 bases; nucleotides not matched to a gene: 9. The CDR3 has 15 residues. The DNA of the CDR3 is TGTGCCAGCAGCTCATGGACTAGCGGGGGTCTTGGGCAGTACTTC. It is translated as CASSSWTSGGLGQYF.

The chain is built from TRBV7-9 and TRBJ2-1; 8 bases agree with TRBD2. V lost 0 bases to trimming and J lost 6 bases; unmatched junction nucleotides: 1. Germline V CDR1 and CDR2: SEHNR, FQNEAQ (reference sequence). The CDR3 is 14 amino acids. In DNA, the CDR3 is TGTGCCAGCAGCTTAGCGGGGACTAGCAATGAGCAGTTCTTC. The encoded protein is CASSLAGTSNEQFF.

V is TRBV27 and J is TRBJ2-3; 12 nucleotides align to TRBD2. The CDR3 sequence is 15 residues long. The V gene end was trimmed by 6 bases and the J gene end by 5 bases; junction bases not matched to a gene: 6. Germline loops: CDR1 MNHEY, CDR2 SMNVEV (reference sequence). CDR3 sequence (DNA): TGTGCCAGCAGCTATGGACTAGCGGGAAGAGATACGCAGTATTTT. The encoded protein is CASSYGLAGRDTQYF.

This chain uses TRBV7-9 with TRBJ2-1; 8 bases fit TRBD2. Germline V gene sequence: CDR1 SEHNR, CDR2 FQNEAQ (reference sequence). The trim removed 5 bases at V and 7 bases at J, leaving 10 bases unmatched. This CDR3 contains 15 residues. CDR3 nucleotide sequence: TGTGCCAGCAGCCTCATGTCGGGAGGGCCGAATGAGCAGTTCTTC. Protein product: CASSLMSGGPNEQFF.

The V gene is TRBV4-1, the J gene TRBJ1-6; 11 bases map to TRBD1. J gave up 8 bases and V 3 bases, and 9 bases lay outside the gene matches. This CDR3 is built from 17 residues. Germline values: CDR1 MGHRA, CDR2 YSYEKL. As DNA, the CDR3 is TGCGCCAGCAGCCAGGATACCGGGACAGGGGGATATTCACCCCTCCACTTT. Its protein product is CASSQDTGTGGYSPLHF.

The gene calls are TRBV5-4 and TRBJ2-7, with a weak D call TRBD2 (5 bases). V was clipped by 3 bases and J by 6 bases, with 10 bases between them. The CDR3 runs to 12 residues. In germline, CDR1 is SGHNT, CDR2 YYREEE (reference sequence). CDR3 protein: CASSSRDAEQYF. CDR3 nucleotides: TGTGCCAGCAGCTCCCGGGATGCCGAGCAGTACTTC.

This clone has ten or more counts. The V call is TRBV7-8, the J call TRBJ2-5; 12 positions agree with TRBD2. Germline-derived CDR1 and CDR2 are SGHVS and FQNEAQ. This CDR3 is 19 amino acids long. Trimming took 2 bases from V and 1 from J; bases not matched to a gene: 11. The CDR3 loop is CASSLRTSGINRVQETQYF. The CDR3 bases are TGTGCCAGCAGCTTAAGGACTAGCGGGATAAACAGAGTCCAAGAGACCCAGTACTTC.

A few counts support this clone. The V call is TRBV11-3, the J call TRBJ2-1, with D hard to call. V was cut by 1 base and J by 9 bases, with 7 bases left in between. Per the germline V gene, CDR1 is SGHNT and CDR2 is YENEEA. The CDR3 spans 12 residues. The CDR3 bases are TGTGCCAGCAGCTTAGGACGCGGTGAGCAGTTCTTC. Amino acids: CASSLGRGEQFF.

The gene calls are TRBV29-1 and TRBJ1-3; D is undetermined. V shed 5 bases and J shed 4 bases, with 6 bases lying between them. The CDR3 spans 11 residues. Germline values: CDR1 SQVTM, CDR2 ANQGSEA. The CDR3 bases are TGCAGCGTTACGGGGGGAAACACCATATATTTT. This sequence encodes CSVTGGNTIYF.

The V call is TRBV28, the J call TRBJ1-4; D remains ambiguous. Per germline, CDR1 MDHEN and CDR2 SYDVKM. The CDR3 consists of 12 residues. Written as DNA, the CDR3 is TGTGTTTCCCTAGGCAACGGCGAAAAACTGTTTTTT. Translation: CVSLGNGEKLFF.

The chain combines TRBV19 with TRBJ1-2; D uncertain. With 6 bases removed from V and 1 base from J, the gap between germline ends came to 9 bases. Germline CDR1 and CDR2: LNHDA and SQIVND (reference sequence). The CDR3 sequence is 13 residues long. The CDR3 loop reads CASRWAGNYGYTF. In DNA form, the CDR3 reads TGTGCCAGTAGGTGGGCAGGTAACTATGGCTACACCTTC.

This clone came up a few times. This chain uses TRBV9 with TRBJ1-1, with TRBD1 as a possible D gene (5 bases). The CDR3 spans 15 residues. V shed 3 bases and J shed 0 bases, with 12 bases lying between them. Germline-derived CDR1 and CDR2 are SGDLS and YYNGEE. CDR3 amino acids: CASSGAGHMNTEAFF. The CDR3 DNA sequence: TGTGCCAGCAGCGGCGCAGGGCACATGAACACTGAAGCTTTCTTT.

CDR3 DNA sequence: TGCAGTATTCAGCGCAATGAGCAGTTCTTC. Protein: CSIQRNEQFF. The chain is built from TRBV20-1 and TRBJ2-1; no firm D call. This CDR3 contains 10 residues. With 8 bases removed from V and 6 bases from J, the gap between germline ends came to 8 bases. Germline V gives CDR1 DFQATT, CDR2 SNEGSKA (reference sequence).

This clone was seen more than once but under ten times. The V and J genes are TRBV7-9 and TRBJ1-1, with D unresolved. Germline V gene sequence: CDR1 SEHNR, CDR2 FQNEAQ (reference sequence). V was shortened by 3 bases and J by 4 bases, with 9 bases between the two germline ends. CDR3 length: 13 residues. CDR3 region: CASSFEEGTEAFF. The CDR3 coding sequence is TGTGCCAGCAGCTTCGAGGAAGGCACTGAAGCTTTCTTT.

This chain uses TRBV6-5 with TRBJ2-1; 9 bases map to TRBD1. V dropped 5 bases and J dropped 8; count of bases not matched to a gene: 4. The CDR3 totals 13 residues. The germline gives CDR1 MNHEY, CDR2 SVGAGI. CDR3 residues: CASSKGQGYEQFF. As DNA, the CDR3 is TGTGCCAGCAGTAAGGGACAGGGTTATGAGCAGTTCTTC.

V and J are TRBV7-9 and TRBJ2-1, with 11 bases fitting TRBD2. The CDR3 has 15 residues. V lost 1 base and J lost 8; bases outside the gene matches: 4. Germline V CDR1 and CDR2: SEHNR, FQNEAQ (reference sequence). The CDR3 DNA follows: TGTGCCAGCAGCTTAGTTAGCGGGAGGGCCCATGAGCAGTTCTTC. The encoded protein is CASSLVSGRAHEQFF. The full variable domain, with the rest looked up from reference TRBV7-9 and TRBJ2-1, is DTGVSQNPRHKITKRGQNVTFRCDPISEHNRLYWYRQTLGQGPEFLTYFQNEAQLEKSRLLSDRFSAERPKGSFSTLEIQRTEQGDSAMYLCASSLVSGRAHEQFFGPGTRLTVL.

This chain connects TRBV6-5 to TRBJ2-5, with TRBD2 matching 11 bases. Trimming took 8 bases from V and 3 from J; bases not matched to a gene: 8. Germline CDR1 MNHEY, CDR2 SVGAGI. The CDR3 contains 15 residues. CDR3 protein: CASGPVAGGEETQYF. Here the CDR3 DNA reads TGTGCCAGCGGCCCAGTAGCGGGGGGGGAAGAGACCCAGTACTTC.

The chain recombines TRBV28 with TRBJ1-1; 7 bases line up with TRBD1. Germline V gene data show CDR1 as MDHEN and CDR2 as SYDVKM. V lost 6 bases to trimming and J lost 1 base; unmatched junction nucleotides: 14. There are 17 residues in the CDR3. CDR3 in DNA: TGTGCCAGCAGCCACCATACAGGGGCCCCGAGGAACACTGAAGCTTTCTTT. As protein: CASSHHTGAPRNTEAFF.

The V call is TRBV5-6, the J call TRBJ2-7, with 9 bases aligning to TRBD1. V was pared by 3 bases and J by 12 bases, with 13 bases of the junction left unmatched. This CDR3 region has 14 residues. Germline CDR1 SGHDT, CDR2 YYEEEE. The CDR3 DNA reads as TGTGCCAGCAGCTATTACGGGACAGGGTTAGTTTTGTACTTC. Its protein is CASSYYGTGLVLYF. Based on the CDR3 plus reference TRBV5-6 and TRBJ2-7, the full variable domain is DAGVTQSPTHLIKTRGQQVTLRCSPKSGHDTVSWYQQALGQGPQFIFQYYEEEERQRGNFPDRFSGHQFPNYSSELNVNALLLGDSALYLCASSYYGTGLVLYFGPGTRLTVT.

The chain employs TRBV5-1 and TRBJ2-1; D unclear. This CDR3 contains 13 residues. V was shortened by 4 bases and J by 10 bases, with 15 bases between the two germline ends. Germline assignment: CDR1 SGHRS and CDR2 YFSETQ. The CDR3 loop is CASSPKVPWEQFF. The CDR3 nucleotides read TGCGCCAGCAGCCCTAAAGTTCCCTGGGAGCAGTTCTTC.

The gene calls are TRBV28 and TRBJ2-7; tentatively, D is TRBD1 (6 bases). Germline values: CDR1 MDHEN, CDR2 SYDVKM. The CDR3 has 14 amino acids. Trimming stripped 6 bases from V and 6 bases from J, with 18 bases between. The CDR3 here is CASRTGGAGSEQYF. The CDR3 coding sequence is TGTGCCAGCAGAACTGGGGGCGCGGGTTCCGAGCAGTACTTC.

The chain has TRBV11-2 and TRBJ2-1; D unresolved. The CDR3 is 11 residues long. The germline V gene has CDR1 SGHAT and CDR2 FQNNGV. V was cut by 5 bases and J by 7 bases, with 6 bases left in between. In nucleotides, the CDR3 is TGTGCCAGCAGCCAAACTAATGAGCAGTTCTTC. Translation gives CASSQTNEQFF.

This chain joins TRBV15 and TRBJ2-5, with D unclear. This CDR3 region has 13 residues. V dropped 3 bases and J dropped 1 base, with 6 bases sitting between them. Germline CDR1 and CDR2: LNHNV and YYDKDF (reference sequence). CDR3 sequence: CATSRQAQETQYF. CDR3 nucleotides: TGTGCCACCAGCAGGCAGGCCCAAGAGACCCAGTACTTC.

This CDR3 reads CASRVMRGQKGDERLNTEAFF. The CDR3 nucleotides are TGTGCCAGCAGGGTCATGAGAGGACAGAAAGGGGACGAAAGACTAAACACTGAAGCTTTCTTT. The chain is built from TRBV3-1 (or the pseudogene TRBV3-2) and TRBJ1-1; TRBD1 is a possible D gene (6 bases). V lost 6 bases, J lost 2 bases, and 34 bases lay in between. The CDR3 is made up of 21 amino acids. The V gene's germline CDR1 is LGHDT and CDR2 YNNKEL (reference sequence).

This clone showed up just once. The chain joins TRBV7-9 to TRBJ1-4, with D possibly TRBD1 on 5 matching bases. Trimming left V 1 base short and J 6 bases short, with 18 bases between. The CDR3 loop spans 17 amino acids. Germline V gene data show CDR1 as SEHNR and CDR2 as FQNEAQ (reference sequence). As DNA, the CDR3 is TGTGCCAGCAGCTTAGATGTGTTTGGCCAGGGCTATGAAAAACTGTTTTTT. Protein product: CASSLDVFGQGYEKLFF.

The V and J genes are TRBV24-1 and TRBJ2-3; 8 bases map to TRBD2. Germline V gene sequence: CDR1 KGHDR, CDR2 SFDVKD. This CDR3 has 15 residues. The V gene end was trimmed by 3 bases and the J gene end by 6 bases; junction bases not matched to a gene: 7. CDR3 sequence: CATSDEGGGLDTQYF. CDR3 DNA: TGTGCCACCAGTGATGAGGGCGGGGGGCTGGATACGCAGTATTTT.

The chain joins TRBV28 to TRBJ2-6, with 8 bases identical to TRBD2. Losses at the gene ends were 6 bases for V and 2 bases for J; bases not matched to a gene: 15. The CDR3 runs 19 residues. Germline CDR1 MDHEN, CDR2 SYDVKM. As DNA, the CDR3 is TGTGCCAGCAGCCCAACCTCGGGGGGGGTAAAGCCTGGGGCCAACGTCCTGACTTTC. Its translation is CASSPTSGGVKPGANVLTF.

The chain employs TRBV29-1 and TRBJ2-7; 10 bases agree with TRBD1. This CDR3 has 13 residues. V shed 6 bases, J shed 3 bases, and the junction held 5 bases outside the gene matches. Germline V CDR1 and CDR2: SQVTM, ANQGSEA. The CDR3 DNA follows: TGCAGCGTCATCCGGGACAGGGGCTACGAGCAGTACTTC. Amino acid sequence: CSVIRDRGYEQYF.

The chain combines TRBV5-1 with TRBJ1-1; D is uncertain. Trimming removed 0 bases from V and 5 bases from J, with 11 bases in between. CDR3 size: 14 residues. Germline CDR1 is SGHRS and CDR2 is YFSETQ. The CDR3 region is CASSLARRGTEAFF. CDR3 nucleotide sequence: TGCGCCAGCAGCTTGGCCCGCAGAGGGACTGAAGCTTTCTTT. Supplemented by reference TRBV5-1 and TRBJ1-1, the full variable domain reads KAGVTQTPRYLIKTRGQQVTLSCSPISGHRSVSWYQQTPGQGLQFLFEYFSETQRNKGNFPGRFSGRQFSNSRSEMNVSTLELGDSALYLCASSLARRGTEAFFGQGTRLTVV.

This chain links TRBV2 with TRBJ2-4, with 12 nucleotides matching TRBD2. This CDR3 spans 14 amino acids. Germline CDR1 and CDR2: SNHLY and FYNNEI. Germline trimming cut 6 bases from V and 8 bases from J; bases unmatched to any gene: 5. The CDR3 bases are TGTGCCAGCAGACTAGCGGGAGGTACGGACATTCAGTACTTC. Its translation is CASRLAGGTDIQYF.

The chain links TRBV28 to TRBJ1-1, with unresolved D. Germline loops: CDR1 MDHEN, CDR2 SYDVKM. Trimming removed 5 bases at V and 6 bases at J, with 19 bases between. CDR3 length: 15 amino acids. The CDR3 nucleotides are TGTGCCAGCAGTCAACCAAGAAGAGCCCTCCCTGAAGCTTTCTTT. Protein product: CASSQPRRALPEAFF.